The 21 T cell receptor beta chains presented below share a single source sample, sequenced in a study of T cells after yellow fever vaccination. TCRdb passed the 5' RACE reads through MiXCR, listing each CDR3 protein once. The sample includes 80,000 to 100,000 distinct CDR3 sequences, 4.5% to 6% of them seen just once. The input for sequencing was CD8+ T cells sorted from PBMCs, taken 10 days after the yellow fever booster vaccination. These receptors all stem from a man younger than 35 who received the YFV17D yellow fever vaccine.

Only a few counts were recorded for this clonotype. The rearrangement links TRBV5-6 to TRBJ2-1; 10 nucleotides align to TRBD2. Germline-derived CDR1 and CDR2 are SGHDT and YYEEEE. The CDR3 contains 16 residues. With 0 bases clipped from V and 7 bases from J, the junction kept 7 bases outside the gene matches. The CDR3 DNA follows: TGTGCCAGCAGCTTGGCGAGCGGGGGGGCTGCAAATGAGCAGTTCTTC. It specifies CASSLASGGAANEQFF.

This clonotype was seen repeatedly, ten times or more. The chain joins TRBV20-1 to TRBJ1-1, with D possibly TRBD1 on 5 matching bases. The germline V and J ends were trimmed by 1 base and 5 bases, with 20 bases remaining between them. CDR3 length: 16 amino acids. Germline assignment: CDR1 DFQATT and CDR2 SNEGSKA (reference sequence). The CDR3, as DNA: TGCAGTGCTAGAGTCCGGGACCGGGAGCTCAGGACTGAAGCTTTCTTT. Protein: CSARVRDRELRTEAFF.

This clonotype was counted only a few times. V usage is TRBV5-1 and J usage is TRBJ2-3, with 11 bases fitting TRBD2. The CDR3 sequence is 16 residues long. Trimming removed 1 base from V and 6 bases from J; junction bases left unmatched: 7. Germline V gives CDR1 SGHRS, CDR2 YFSETQ. Here the CDR3 reads CASSLLAGGPMDTQYF. CDR3 coding DNA: TGCGCCAGCAGCTTGTTAGCGGGGGGGCCTATGGATACGCAGTATTTT.

This clonotype was picked up many times. V usage is TRBV7-9 and J usage is TRBJ1-5, with a tentative D call TRBD1 (6 bases). Trimming cost V 5 bases and J 13 bases, with 21 bases left between them. The CDR3 runs 14 residues. Germline V gives CDR1 SEHNR, CDR2 FQNEAQ (reference sequence). The CDR3 sequence: CASSRGTFPPFQHF. As DNA, the CDR3 is TGTGCCAGCAGCAGAGGGACATTCCCCCCTTTTCAGCATTTT.

The chain couples TRBV15 to TRBJ1-3, with 7 bases identical to TRBD1. The V gene end was trimmed by 5 bases and the J gene end by 3 bases; junction bases not matched to a gene: 7. The CDR3 runs 15 residues. Germline V gene sequence: CDR1 LNHNV, CDR2 YYDKDF (reference sequence). CDR3 protein: CATSWRDRLGNTIYF. CDR3 bases: TGTGCCACCAGCTGGCGGGACAGACTTGGAAACACCATATATTTT.

Only a few counts were recorded for this clonotype. The chain recombines TRBV5-1 with TRBJ2-7, with a tentative D call TRBD2 (5 bases). V lost 4 bases and J 7 bases, leaving 15 bases between the germline ends. This CDR3 contains 13 residues. Germline V gene lookup returns CDR1 SGHRS and CDR2 YFSETQ. The CDR3 loop is CASSHYTSGEQYF. Written as DNA, the CDR3 is TGCGCCAGCAGCCACTACACCTCGGGGGAGCAGTACTTC.

The rearrangement links TRBV7-8 to TRBJ1-5; a possible D gene is TRBD1 (5 bases). This CDR3 spans 13 amino acids. Looked up from germline, CDR1 is SGHVS and CDR2 is FQNEAQ. The V and J ends lost 4 bases and 6 bases respectively, with 10 bases between them. DNA for the CDR3: TGTGCCAGCAGCTACCGGGGGAGTCAGCCCCAGCATTTT. Translation: CASSYRGSQPQHF.

This clonotype appeared many times. The chain joins TRBV27 to TRBJ2-2, with 8 bases identical to TRBD2. J lost 5 bases, V lost 5 bases, and 7 bases had no gene match. The germline CDR1 and CDR2 sequences are MNHEY and SMNVEV (reference sequence). This CDR3 comprises 15 residues. The CDR3 reads CASSPGLVGTGELFF. The DNA for the CDR3 is TGTGCCAGCAGTCCGGGACTAGTTGGAACCGGGGAGCTGTTTTTT.

This clonotype was recorded at least ten times. The rearrangement joins TRBV27 to TRBJ1-5; 11 nucleotides line up with TRBD1. Trimming cost V 5 bases and J 5 bases; bases outside gene matches: 8. Germline loops: CDR1 MNHEY, CDR2 SMNVEV (reference sequence). CDR3 length: 16 amino acids. DNA of the CDR3: TGTGCCAGCAGTCCGGCCCGGACAGGGGGCGATCAGCCCCAGCATTTT. Its protein is CASSPARTGGDQPQHF.

This clonotype has a count of ten or more. The J gene is TRBJ1-1, the V gene TRBV5-1; no clear D gene. Trimming left V 4 bases short and J 6 bases short, with 16 bases between. This CDR3 spans 14 amino acids. Germline CDR1 is SGHRS and CDR2 is YFSETQ. CDR3 DNA sequence: TGCGCCAGCAGCCCGTGGGTTGGTCGGGCTGAAGCTTTCTTT. It codes for CASSPWVGRAEAFF.

This clonotype appeared a few times. The genes are TRBV27 and TRBJ2-1, with D possibly being TRBD1 (5 bases). The germline V gene has CDR1 MNHEY and CDR2 SMNVEV (reference sequence). This CDR3 is built from 14 residues. V dropped 5 bases and J dropped 0 bases, with 8 bases sitting between them. CDR3 nucleotides: TGTGCCAGCAGTGGCAGGGCCTCCTACAATGAGCAGTTCTTC. Translated, it gives CASSGRASYNEQFF.

This clonotype was seen a few times. The V gene is TRBV5-4, the J gene TRBJ2-2; TRBD1 matches at 7 bases. The J segment lost 0 bases and the V segment lost 0 bases, leaving 5 bases of the junction unmatched. Germline assignment: CDR1 SGHNT and CDR2 YYREEE (reference sequence). The CDR3 totals 17 residues. The CDR3 sequence: CASSLVGDSANTGELFF. CDR3 DNA sequence: TGTGCCAGCAGCTTGGTGGGGGACAGTGCGAACACCGGGGAGCTGTTTTTT.

This clonotype was seen ten or more times. The rearrangement joins TRBV10-1 to TRBJ2-5; 7 bases fit TRBD1. The CDR3 runs 14 residues. Germline V lookup: CDR1 WNHNN, CDR2 SYGVQD (reference sequence). V lost 2 bases, J lost 4 bases, and 4 bases stayed unmatched. The DNA of the CDR3 is TGCGCCAGCAGTGAGGGGTACAGGGGAGAGACCCAGTACTTC. Its translation is CASSEGYRGETQYF.

The chain carries TRBV11-2 and TRBJ2-3; no clear D gene. CDR3 size: 14 residues. Trimming removed 8 bases at V and 4 bases at J, with 16 bases between. CDR1 is SGHAT and CDR2 is FQNNGV in the germline V gene. CDR3 in amino acids: CASLGEKAADTQYF. The CDR3, as DNA: TGTGCCAGCCTGGGTGAAAAGGCTGCAGATACGCAGTATTTT. Combining the CDR3 with reference TRBV11-2 and TRBJ2-3 gives the whole variable domain EAGVAQSPRYKIIEKRQSVAFWCNPISGHATLYWYQQILGQGPKLLIQFQNNGVVDDSQLPKDRFSAERLKGVDSTLKIQPAKLEDSAVYLCASLGEKAADTQYFGPGTRLTVL.

The chain carries TRBV15 and TRBJ2-3; tentative D call: TRBD2 (7 bases). CDR3 size: 16 residues. Looked up from germline, CDR1 is LNHNV and CDR2 is YYDKDF (reference sequence). V dropped 3 bases and J dropped 0 bases, with 13 bases sitting between them. CDR3 sequence (DNA): TGTGCCACCAGCAGCGGGGGCGGGGGAAGCACAGATACGCAGTATTTT. This gives the protein CATSSGGGGSTDTQYF.

This clonotype was observed at least ten times. The chain joins TRBV9 to TRBJ2-3, with D possibly matching TRBD2 (5 bases). V was cut by 3 bases and J by 2 bases, with 22 bases left in between. The CDR3 sequence is 18 residues long. Germline lookup yields CDR1 SGDLS and CDR2 YYNGEE. The CDR3 sequence: CASSEPNFGGLDTDTQYF. CDR3 nucleotide sequence: TGTGCCAGCAGCGAGCCTAATTTTGGAGGCCTGGACACAGATACGCAGTATTTT.

This clonotype turned up a few times. The rearrangement links TRBV29-1 to TRBJ2-7; D may be TRBD2 (6 bases). CDR1 is SQVTM, CDR2 ANQGSEA, per germline. CDR3 length equals 13 residues. Trimming removed 6 bases from V and 4 bases from J, with 16 bases in between. The DNA for the CDR3 is TGCAGCGTCCACACCGGGACTTCTTACGAGCAGTACTTC. Protein product: CSVHTGTSYEQYF.

The chain recombines TRBV19 with TRBJ1-5, with 8 bases aligning to TRBD1. V shed 5 bases, J shed 7 bases, and the junction held 13 bases outside the gene matches. Looked up from germline, CDR1 is LNHDA and CDR2 is SQIVND (reference sequence). CDR3 length equals 16 residues. In nucleotides, the CDR3 is TGTGCCAGTAGTGGGCCGGGACAGGCCCCACGGCAGCCCCAGCATTTT. As protein: CASSGPGQAPRQPQHF.

This clonotype was detected ten times or more. The genes are TRBV29-1 and TRBJ2-5; 7 nucleotides match TRBD2. This CDR3 spans 12 amino acids. V lost 7 bases, J lost 2 bases, and 4 bases stayed unmatched. Germline V gene sequence: CDR1 SQVTM, CDR2 ANQGSEA. Written as DNA, the CDR3 is TGCAGCGGGGGGGGGTCACAAGAGACCCAGTACTTC. Translation gives CSGGGSQETQYF.

V gene TRBV4-2 combines with J gene TRBJ2-1; D may be TRBD1 (5 bases). Trimming stripped 0 bases from V and 0 bases from J, with 12 bases between. Germline V gene sequence: CDR1 LGHNA, CDR2 YNFKEQ. The CDR3 has 17 residues. The DNA for the CDR3 is TGTGCCAGCAGCCAAGAAGGGGCTTTTAGCTCCTACAATGAGCAGTTCTTC. Translating gives CASSQEGAFSSYNEQFF.

This clonotype was seen a few times. This chain connects TRBV2 to TRBJ1-2, with unresolved D. The CDR3 sequence is 12 residues long. Germline V lookup: CDR1 SNHLY, CDR2 FYNNEI. Deletions cut 3 bases from V and 4 bases from J, with 6 bases between. The CDR3 loop reads CASSDGPYGYTF. In DNA, the CDR3 is TGTGCCAGCAGTGATGGTCCCTATGGCTACACCTTC.